The sequence of this TCR beta chain was determined in a study of blood T cell repertoires in COVID-19. This clone showed up just a few times. This table comes from immunoSEQ multiplex PCR, and its TCRdb copy is limited to in-frame clones, with some not included. The sample includes approximately 210,000 clones, roughly nine tenths of them seen just once. The receptor's source is a man aged 35-49 years with acute or convalescent COVID-19. Sequences were obtained from peripheral blood.

DNA of the CDR3: TGTGCCAGCAGCCAGGATAAAAACTATGGCTACACCTTC. Its protein is CASSQDKNYGYTF. The gene calls are TRBV7-3 and TRBJ1-2; the D is unclear. Trimming removed 5 bases at V and 2 bases at J, with 9 bases between. This CDR3 has 13 residues. Germline V gene data show CDR1 as SGHTA and CDR2 as FQGTGA.